One sample yielded the 24 T cell receptor beta chains listed below, sequenced in a study of vaccination and CD4 T cells after COVID-19. Cultured CD4+ T cell DNA underwent sequencing with the Oncomine TCR Beta short-read assay. TCRdb redid the calling of the PCR reads with MiXCR, one entry per CDR3 protein. In the table there are 6,500 or so distinct CDR3 sequences, roughly three fifths of which are singletons. Antigens for these TCRs are unknown. Described treatment: roughly ten-day PBMC culture with coronavirus spike peptide pools or control peptides (ViraFEST assay). From the unexposed donor, CD4+ T cells were collected ahead of the COVID-19 pandemic (2011-2018). Sequences were obtained from CD4+ T cells from blood, cultured in vitro. All receptors derive from a human donor in good health.

The chain recombines TRBV6-1 with TRBJ1-2; D unresolved. The length of the CDR3 is 14 residues. Trimming removed 1 base at V and 4 bases at J, with 10 bases between. Germline values: CDR1 MNHNS, CDR2 SASEGT. Here the CDR3 reads CASSEGVKTYGYTF. In DNA form, the CDR3 reads TGTGCCAGCAGTGAAGGGGTGAAGACCTATGGCTACACCTTC.

The chain couples TRBV3-1 to TRBJ2-7; TRBD2 might be the D (6 bases). Between the trimmed V and J ends, which lost 7 bases and 0 bases, there was a span of 16 bases. Germline V gene data show CDR1 as LGHDT and CDR2 as YNNKEL (reference sequence). CDR3 length equals 15 residues. The CDR3 DNA sequence: TGTGCCAGCACCCTCCTAGCGCTGAGCTCCTACGAGCAGTACTTC. Protein product: CASTLLALSSYEQYF.

This sequence joins TRBV7-2 and TRBJ2-7, with 7 bases fitting TRBD2. This CDR3 has 15 amino acids. The germline CDR1 and CDR2 sequences are SGHTA and FQGNSA. J gave up 2 bases and V 2 bases, and 6 bases lay outside the gene matches. The DNA of the CDR3 is TGTGCCAGCAGCTTAAGCCCCCTAGCGGCCTACGAGCAGTACTTC. This codes for CASSLSPLAAYEQYF. Together with reference TRBV7-2 and TRBJ2-7, the CDR3 gives the full variable domain: GAGVSQSPSNKVTEKGKDVELRCDPISGHTALYWYRQSLGQGLEFLIYFQGNSAPDKSGLPSDRFSAERTGGSVSTLTIQRTQQEDSAVYLCASSLSPLAAYEQYFGPGTRLTVT.

The chain has TRBV7-9 and TRBJ2-2; a possible D gene is TRBD1 (5 bases). Germline CDR1 is SEHNR and CDR2 is FQNEAQ (reference sequence). Between the trimmed V and J ends, which lost 5 bases and 1 base, there was a span of 14 bases. This CDR3 has 16 residues. The CDR3: CASSADIPQNTGELFF. The CDR3 DNA reads as TGTGCCAGCAGCGCGGACATCCCCCAGAACACCGGGGAGCTGTTTTTT.

V usage is TRBV19 and J usage is TRBJ2-3; D remains unclear. CDR1 is LNHDA and CDR2 is SQIVND in the germline V gene (reference sequence). The V end was cut by 5 bases, the J end by 2 bases, with 14 bases between. The CDR3 runs to 15 residues. Written as DNA, the CDR3 is TGTGCCAGTAGTCCAAGATGGGGTTCCACAGATACGCAGTATTTT. The encoded protein is CASSPRWGSTDTQYF.

The chain is built from TRBV20-1 and TRBJ1-6; D is undetermined. Germline CDR1 and CDR2: DFQATT and SNEGSKA (reference sequence). The V end lost 1 base, the J end lost 4 bases, and 5 bases lay between the germline ends. This CDR3 has 13 amino acids. The CDR3: CSARVDYNSPLHF. CDR3 bases: TGCAGTGCTAGAGTAGATTATAATTCACCCCTCCACTTT.

This clonotype was detected once. V is TRBV20-1 and J is TRBJ1-1; tentatively, D is TRBD1 (6 bases). Germline CDR1 DFQATT, CDR2 SNEGSKA (reference sequence). This CDR3 region has 15 residues. The V end lost 6 bases, the J end lost 0 bases, and 17 bases lay between the germline ends. This CDR3 reads CSAKRGGAVNTEAFF. The CDR3 coding sequence is TGCAGTGCCAAGAGGGGGGGCGCGGTGAACACTGAAGCTTTCTTT.

This chain links TRBV20-1 with TRBJ2-6; D is perhaps TRBD2 (5 bases). V shed 2 bases and J shed 2 bases, with 7 bases lying between them. The CDR3 covers 14 residues. The V gene's germline CDR1 is DFQATT and CDR2 SNEGSKA (reference sequence). The CDR3 DNA is TGCAGTGCTAGACCCGGGGCTGGGGCCAACGTCCTGACTTTC. Protein: CSARPGAGANVLTF.

This rearrangement joins TRBV6-5 to TRBJ1-1, with D unresolved. CDR3 length: 15 residues. The germline V gene has CDR1 MNHEY and CDR2 SVGAGI. Trimming cost V 3 bases and J 2 bases, with 13 bases left between them. The CDR3, as DNA: TGTGCCAGCAGTTATAGGTTTGACACTAACACTGAAGCTTTCTTT. It yields the protein CASSYRFDTNTEAFF.

The J gene is TRBJ1-2, the V gene TRBV19; 9 bases match TRBD1. This CDR3 is 13 amino acids long. Per the germline V gene, CDR1 is LNHDA and CDR2 is SQIVND (reference sequence). With V trimmed by 5 bases and J by 4 bases, 2 bases remained unmatched. The CDR3 region has the DNA TGTGCCAGTAGTCCGACAGGGGGCTATGGCTACACCTTC. This codes for CASSPTGGYGYTF.

CDR3 DNA sequence: TGCGCCAGCAGTCGGGACGGGAACATTCAGTACTTC. Its translation is CASSRDGNIQYF. The chain combines TRBV10-2 with TRBJ2-4; TRBD1 or TRBD2 may be the D gene (5 bases each). Per germline, CDR1 WSHSY and CDR2 SAAADI. This CDR3 is built from 12 residues. V was trimmed by 5 bases and J by 7 bases, leaving 9 bases between them.

This clonotype was observed a few times. The chain employs TRBV7-2 and TRBJ2-7; D gene unclear. This CDR3 contains 11 residues. The ends were cut back, 5 bases at V and 4 bases at J, with 6 bases in the middle. CDR1 and CDR2 from the germline V gene are SGHTA and FQGNSA. The CDR3 nucleotides read TGTGCCAGCAGCCTATATTACGAGCAGTACTTC. This gives the protein CASSLYYEQYF.

As DNA, the CDR3 is TGTGCCAGCAGTCCCCCGGGGACAGCAACTGAAGCTTTCTTT. Its protein product is CASSPPGTATEAFF. The chain carries TRBV6-1 and TRBJ1-1; 7 bases match TRBD1. This CDR3 is built from 14 residues. J lost 5 bases, V lost 5 bases, and 8 bases had no gene match. The V gene's germline CDR1 is MNHNS and CDR2 SASEGT.

This clonotype was recorded only once. The chain joins TRBV7-9 to TRBJ1-6, with 9 bases that match TRBD1. Germline V gives CDR1 SEHNR, CDR2 FQNEAQ (reference sequence). This CDR3 spans 14 amino acids. With 5 bases clipped from V and 9 bases from J, the junction kept 5 bases outside the gene matches. The CDR3 coding sequence is TGTGCCAGCAGCCAGGGACAGGGAATTTCACCCCTCCACTTT. This translates into CASSQGQGISPLHF.

V and J are TRBV6-1 and TRBJ1-5; D is perhaps TRBD1 (5 bases). From germline, CDR1 is MNHNS and CDR2 SASEGT. The ends were cut back, 3 bases at V and 2 bases at J, with 11 bases in the middle. This CDR3 is 15 amino acids long. The chain's CDR3 is CASSDRDVGNQPQHF. The CDR3 DNA is TGTGCCAGCAGTGACAGGGATGTAGGCAATCAGCCCCAGCATTTT.

The CDR3 nucleotides read TGTGCCAGCAGCTTTAGGTCTTGGGAGCTGTTTTTT. Translating it yields CASSFRSWELFF. This chain joins TRBV5-7 and TRBJ2-2; no clear D. TRBV5-7 is assigned to the ORF class and has an uncertain function. This CDR3 is 12 amino acids long. Between the trimmed V and J ends, which lost 2 bases and 9 bases, there was a span of 8 bases.

This clonotype was recorded a few times. The rearrangement uses TRBV6-1 and TRBJ2-4; TRBD2 matches at 8 bases. Germline V gives CDR1 MNHNS, CDR2 SASEGT. This CDR3 has 14 amino acids. Germline trimming cut 6 bases from V and 7 bases from J; bases unmatched to any gene: 8. This CDR3 reads CASRLRGGLNIQYF. In DNA form, the CDR3 reads TGTGCCAGCAGGCTCCGGGGGGGACTTAACATTCAGTACTTC.

The V and J genes are TRBV6-1 and TRBJ1-2; 11 bases agree with TRBD1. This CDR3 spans 15 amino acids. V was pared by 5 bases and J by 7 bases, with 9 bases of the junction left unmatched. From germline, CDR1 is MNHNS and CDR2 SASEGT. The DNA of the CDR3 is TGTGCCAGCAGTACCTTAACCGGGACAGGGGGTGGCTACACCTTC. Protein product: CASSTLTGTGGGYTF.

This clonotype was seen only a few times. DNA for the CDR3: TGTGCCAGTCGTAAGGGACAGGGCCGACTCTATGGCTACACCTTC. This translates into CASRKGQGRLYGYTF. This chain links TRBV19 with TRBJ1-2; 9 nucleotides line up with TRBD1. V was clipped by 8 bases and J by 4 bases; unmatched bases: 11. This CDR3 comprises 15 residues. Germline V CDR1 and CDR2: LNHDA, SQIVND (reference sequence).

This chain joins TRBV5-4 and TRBJ2-3, with D possibly being TRBD1 or TRBD2 (6 bases each). The CDR3 runs 14 residues. The V gene's germline CDR1 is SGHNT and CDR2 YYREEE (reference sequence). The V and J ends lost 4 bases and 4 bases respectively, with 13 bases between them. CDR3 sequence (DNA): TGTGCCAGCAGCGGGGGCGGGGCCCCAGATACGCAGTATTTT. Translation: CASSGGGAPDTQYF.

V and J are TRBV2 and TRBJ2-2; D is unresolved. CDR3 length: 12 amino acids. CDR1 SNHLY and CDR2 FYNNEI come from the germline V gene. The germline V and J ends were trimmed by 5 bases and 6 bases, with 7 bases remaining between them. Written as DNA, the CDR3 is TGTGCCAGCAGTATCGGCCCCGGGGAGCTGTTTTTT. Protein: CASSIGPGELFF.

The gene calls are TRBV2 and TRBJ2-4; D perhaps matches TRBD1 (5 bases). This CDR3 has 15 amino acids. V was clipped by 6 bases and J by 0 bases, with 12 bases between them. Germline CDR1 reads SNHLY; CDR2 reads FYNNEI. CDR3 loop: CASSDGAVAKNIQYF. DNA for the CDR3: TGTGCCAGCAGCGATGGGGCAGTAGCCAAAAACATTCAGTACTTC.

The gene calls are TRBV6-1 and TRBJ2-3, with D possibly being TRBD2 (5 bases). V lost 8 bases, J lost 8 bases, and 17 bases lay in between. The CDR3 has 13 amino acids. Germline CDR1 MNHNS, CDR2 SASEGT. CDR3 sequence (DNA): TGTGCCAGCGCACAAATCGGGGAAAGTACGCAGTATTTT. Amino acid sequence: CASAQIGESTQYF.

CDR3 residues: CASRGGYDYEQYF. In DNA, the CDR3 is TGTGCCAGCAGGGGGGGTTACGACTACGAGCAGTACTTC. The chain recombines TRBV2 with TRBJ2-7, with a tentative D call TRBD2 (6 bases). The germline V gene has CDR1 SNHLY and CDR2 FYNNEI. Trimming took off 6 bases at V and 3 bases at J, with 12 bases between the two ends. There are 13 residues in the CDR3.